The sequence of this TCR beta chain was determined in a study of T cells of healthy individuals. TCRdb processed the 5' RACE reads anew with MiXCR; each CDR3 protein has one entry. The sample lists 60,000 to 80,000 distinct CDR3 sequences, around 15% occurring once. This clonotype has only a few counts. The germline V gene has CDR1 ENHRY and CDR2 SYGVKD. V lost 10 bases and J lost 5, with 12 bases in between. The CDR3 spans 12 residues. This chain links TRBV10-3 with TRBJ2-4; D may be TRBD2 (6 bases). This TCR came from a human donor in good health. The CDR3 sequence: CATGGTENIQYF. In DNA form, the CDR3 reads TGTGCCACCGGGGGAACAGAAAACATTCAGTACTTC.